This is a list of T cell receptor beta chains from one sample in a study of beta chain features in type 1 diabetes. Libraries were prepared by immunoSEQ multiplex PCR; TCRdb keeps only in-frame clonotypes and omits some of them. The sample has 250,000 to 350,000 clones; roughly an eighth are singletons. Sequenced material: naive CD4+ T cells from blood. The receptors originated from a man in his thirties or forties with type 1 diabetes. The CDR3 runs from the conserved cysteine through the conserved F or W. Each record gives: J gene, D gene, V gene, clone size, CDR3 DNA, CDR3 protein. D genes are given only for firm matches. Clone size, where shown, is once, few, many, or a class for clones that have expanded.

TRBJ2-3,TRBD1,TRBV11-2,NA,TGTGCCAGCAGCACATCCCGGGTAGGGGGCCCTGTAAGAGATACGCAGTATTTT,CASSTSRVGGPVRDTQYF
TRBJ2-2,TRBD1,TRBV6-5,NA,TGTGCCAGCAAGACAGGGGTCGGCCCCGGGGAGCTGTTTTTT,CASKTGVGPGELFF
TRBJ2-1,NA,TRBV15,NA,TGTGCCACCAGCAGAGGGGAGGGGGTCAATGAGCAGTTCTTC,CATSRGEGVNEQFF
TRBJ2-3,TRBD1,TRBV25-1,NA,TGTGCCAGCAGTGTGACAGGGGTAGGAGATACGCAGTATTTT,CASSVTGVGDTQYF
TRBJ2-3,NA,TRBV29-1,many,TGCAGCGTTGATACTGGTCGGGATACGCAGTATTTT,CSVDTGRDTQYF
TRBJ2-3,TRBD1,TRBV11-2,NA,TGTGCCAGCAGCTTAGGAGGAAGGGGGCGTTCAGCGCAGTATTTT,CASSLGGRGRSAQYF
TRBJ2-1,NA,TRBV28,NA,TGTGCCACCTTCACGCGGTTAGGAGCCCGGTGGTTCTTC,CATFTRLGARWFF
TRBJ2-7,NA,TRBV20-1,NA,TGCAGTGCTAGCGGGAGTTTGGAGCAGTACTTC,CSASGSLEQYF
TRBJ2-5,NA,TRBV5-4,few,TGTGCCAGCAGCTTCCAACAGGGAAGGGGCCAAGAGACCCAGTACTTC,CASSFQQGRGQETQYF
TRBJ1-1,NA,TRBV6-1,few,TGTGCCAGCAGCTCACAGGGGAACACTGAAGCTTTCTTT,CASSSQGNTEAFF
TRBJ1-2,TRBD1,TRBV2,NA,TGTGCCAGCAGGCTGACAGGGTCTACCTATGGCTACACCTTC,CASRLTGSTYGYTF
TRBJ2-5,NA,TRBV9,NA,TGTGCCAGCAATAATGGGGCCGGGGAGACCCAGTACTTC,CASNNGAGETQYF
TRBJ1-1,NA,TRBV7-9,NA,TGTGCCAGCAGCTTATTATTAACGGGGAGCACTGAAGCTTTCTTT,CASSLLLTGSTEAFF
TRBJ2-7,NA,TRBV7-9,few,TGTGCCGGAAAACAGGGTGACGAGCAGTACTTC,CAGKQGDEQYF
TRBJ2-5,TRBD1,TRBV5-1,NA,TGCGCCAGCCAGACACAGGGGGGACAAGAGACCCAGTACTTC,CASQTQGGQETQYF
TRBJ1-4,NA,TRBV30,few,TGTGCCTGGAGTGTAGACTCCCGGACAGAGGAAGTTTTT,CAWSVDSRTEEVF
TRBJ2-3,TRBD2,TRBV6-6,NA,TGTGCCAGCAGTTATCAGACTAGCGGGAGGATCCATACGCAGTATTTT,CASSYQTSGRIHTQYF
TRBJ2-6,NA,TRBV2,NA,TGTGCCAGCGGTGCTATCTCTGGGGCCAACGTCCTGACTTTC,CASGAISGANVLTF
TRBJ2-7,TRBD1,TRBV18,NA,TGTGCCAGCTCACCAGTCGGGACAGGGAAGTACGAGCAGTACTTC,CASSPVGTGKYEQYF
TRBJ1-2,NA,TRBV27,NA,TGTGCCAGCAGTTTGGCGGGGGGCTATGGCTACACCTTC,CASSLAGGYGYTF
TRBJ1-2,NA,TRBV4-2,NA,TGTGCCAGCAGCCAAGCTCCGGGACATCGGGGCGGCTACACCTTC,CASSQAPGHRGGYTF
TRBJ2-7,NA,TRBV6-1,few,TGTGCCAGCAGTGAAGTTTCGACAGTTCCTTCCTACGAGCAGTACTTC,CASSEVSTVPSYEQYF
TRBJ2-3,TRBD1,TRBV2,NA,TGTGCCAGCAGTAGGACAGGGGTGACAGATACGCAGTATTTT,CASSRTGVTDTQYF
TRBJ2-7,NA,TRBV4-1,NA,TGCGCCAGCAGCCAAGATTCGAGTTGGGTCCAGGGCTACGAGCAGTACTTC,CASSQDSSWVQGYEQYF
TRBJ2-5,NA,TRBV15,few,TGTGCCACCAGCAGAGATCGGGGTCAAGAGACCCAGTACTTC,CATSRDRGQETQYF
TRBJ2-7,TRBD1,TRBV7-2,few,TGTGCCAGCAGCTTAGGGACAGGGTTAGTGAGGGAGCAGTACTTC,CASSLGTGLVREQYF
TRBJ2-7,TRBD1,TRBV30,NA,TGTGCCTGGAGTATAGGGACAGGGGCCCACGAGCAGTACTTC,CAWSIGTGAHEQYF
TRBJ2-7,TRBD2,TRBV5-1,NA,TGCGCCAGCAGCTTGGTTAGCGGGAGATCCTACGAGCAGTACTTC,CASSLVSGRSYEQYF
TRBJ2-5,NA,TRBV4-2,NA,TGTGCCAGCAGCCAAGTTGCAGACCAAGAGACCCAGTACTTC,CASSQVADQETQYF
TRBJ2-5,NA,TRBV18,few,TGTGCCAGCTCACCATCAAACTCTGAAGAGACCCAGTACTTC,CASSPSNSEETQYF
TRBJ2-7,NA,TRBV11-1,few,TGTGCCAGCAGCTTAGGACACGGGAAGTGGTCGGGCAGCTACGAGCAGTACTTC,CASSLGHGKWSGSYEQYF
TRBJ2-4,TRBD1,TRBV7-9,few,TGTGCCAGCAGTCACTCAGGGGGCCCTAAAAACATTCAGTACTTC,CASSHSGGPKNIQYF
TRBJ2-7,TRBD1,TRBV6-5,NA,TGTGCCAGCAGTTACCCTGGGACAGGCGAGCAGTACTTC,CASSYPGTGEQYF
TRBJ2-7,TRBD2,TRBV6-5,NA,TGTGCCAGCAGTCCCCGCGGGGGGAGCTCCTACGAGCAGTACTTC,CASSPRGGSSYEQYF
TRBJ2-7,TRBD2,TRBV5-1,few,TGCGCCAGCAGCTTTACTAGCGGGAGGTCCTACGAGCAGTACTTC,CASSFTSGRSYEQYF
TRBJ2-2,NA,TRBV2,few,TGTGCCAGCAGTGTTCGACAGCCCGGGGAGCTGTTTTTT,CASSVRQPGELFF
TRBJ2-7,TRBD2,TRBV5-1,NA,TGCGCCAGCAGCTCCGTAGCGGGCCAGACCTACGAGCAGTACTTC,CASSSVAGQTYEQYF
TRBJ2-5,NA,TRBV7-2,NA,TGTGCCAGCAGCTTAGCCCCCAGTCGTGGGAGAGAGACCCAGTACTTC,CASSLAPSRGRETQYF
TRBJ2-1,NA,TRBV29-1,few,TGCAGCGCTCAGGGATTGAACAATGAGCAGTTCTTC,CSAQGLNNEQFF
TRBJ2-3,TRBD2,TRBV5-1,few,TGCGCCAGCAGCCTCACAGCGGGAGGTGCGGGGGATACGCAGTATTTT,CASSLTAGGAGDTQYF
TRBJ2-7,TRBD2,TRBV7-6,few,TGTGCCAGCAGCGACCCACCGGGACTACAGAAGTCCTACGAGCAGTACTTC,CASSDPPGLQKSYEQYF
TRBJ2-1,TRBD2,TRBV2,few,TGTGCCAGCAGAGCTACTAGCGGGAGCTCCTACAATGAGCAGTTCTTC,CASRATSGSSYNEQFF
TRBJ2-7,TRBD2,TRBV5-1,few,TGCGCCAGCAGCTTCTTGACTAGCGGGAGGGCCGGGGGCTACGAGCAGTACTTC,CASSFLTSGRAGGYEQYF
TRBJ2-7,TRBD1,TRBV28,few,TGTGCCAGCAAAGGGACAGGCGCCTACGAGCAGTACTTC,CASKGTGAYEQYF
TRBJ2-3,TRBD2,TRBV5-1,NA,TGCGCCAGCACCGATGGGACTAGCGGGAGTTCAGATACGCAGTATTTT,CASTDGTSGSSDTQYF
TRBJ1-5,TRBD1,TRBV7-9,few,TGTGCCATTCAGACCGGGACAGGGACTGGCAATCAGCCCCAGCATTTT,CAIQTGTGTGNQPQHF
TRBJ2-5,NA,TRBV7-9,few,TGTGCCAGCAGCTTACGGGGCGCGGGACAAGAGACCCAGTACTTC,CASSLRGAGQETQYF